A selection of T cell receptor beta chains follows, all from one sample in a study of blood T cell dynamics during melanoma immunotherapy. Sequencing was performed with immunoSEQ multiplex PCR; in TCRdb, only in-frame clones are kept and a portion is missing. The sample yields about 10,000 clones, roughly 90% seen once. Source: blood, taken from a patient treated with checkpoint blockade. The receptors originated from a human donor with melanoma. Both conserved end residues are part of each CDR3. The order of the fields is clone size, J gene, V gene, D gene, CDR3 DNA, CDR3 protein. A D gene is named only where the DNA matches it firmly. A clone size is listed for some rows: how often the clone was seen (once, few, many), or a class if it is expanded.

clone_size: .
j_call: TRBJ1-6
v_call: TRBV7-2
d_call: TRBD1
cdr3_nt: TGTGCCAGCAATCTAATCCCCCAAACAGGGGCTTCACCCCTCCACTTT
cdr3_aa: CASNLIPQTGASPLHF

clone_size: .
j_call: TRBJ1-5
v_call: TRBV18
d_call: .
cdr3_nt: TGTGCCAGTCGGGACGGAAGCAATCAGCCCCAGCATTTT
cdr3_aa: CASRDGSNQPQHF

clone_size: .
j_call: TRBJ1-1
v_call: TRBV29-1
d_call: .
cdr3_nt: TGCAGCGCCGACCGGGGGACCACTGAAGCTTTCTTT
cdr3_aa: CSADRGTTEAFF

clone_size: once
j_call: TRBJ1-4
v_call: TRBV5-4
d_call: .
cdr3_nt: TGTGTATTTGGGTCTGCAACTAATGAAAAACTGTTTTTT
cdr3_aa: CVFGSATNEKLFF

clone_size: few
j_call: TRBJ1-2
v_call: TRBV9
d_call: TRBD1
cdr3_nt: TGTGCCAGCAGCCGACAGGGCGTTCATGGCTACACCTTC
cdr3_aa: CASSRQGVHGYTF

clone_size: .
j_call: TRBJ1-2
v_call: TRBV6-5
d_call: .
cdr3_nt: TGTGCCAGCAGTAAACGGGGGAATGGCTACACCTTC
cdr3_aa: CASSKRGNGYTF

clone_size: .
j_call: TRBJ1-2
v_call: TRBV6-6
d_call: .
cdr3_nt: TGTGCCAGCATCTTATCGACAGATAACTATGGCTACACCTTC
cdr3_aa: CASILSTDNYGYTF

clone_size: .
j_call: TRBJ2-5
v_call: TRBV27
d_call: TRBD2
cdr3_nt: TGTGCCAGCAGTCGCCGCAGCGGGGTGCCGATAGAGACCCAGTACTTC
cdr3_aa: CASSRRSGVPIETQYF

clone_size: .
j_call: TRBJ1-2
v_call: TRBV27
d_call: TRBD1
cdr3_nt: TGTGCCAGCAGTTTATCGGACAGGGGCTTCTATGGCTACACCTTC
cdr3_aa: CASSLSDRGFYGYTF

clone_size: .
j_call: TRBJ1-1
v_call: TRBV2
d_call: .
cdr3_nt: TGTGCCAGCAACCAAGCTTTCTTT
cdr3_aa: CASNQAFF

clone_size: .
j_call: TRBJ2-3
v_call: TRBV7-3
d_call: TRBD2
cdr3_nt: TGTGCCAGCAGCTTAGCTGGACTAGCCTCAGGAGATACGCAGTATTTT
cdr3_aa: CASSLAGLASGDTQYF